This TCR beta chain was recorded in a study of CD4 T cells in relation to SARS-CoV-2 and coronaviruses. Unexposed donor CD4+ T cells date from about 2011-2018, before the COVID-19 pandemic. CD4+ T cells were isolated from the cells after around eleven days of culture. Only in-frame clones appear in the TCRdb table, and some are missing; sequencing was by immunoSEQ multiplex PCR. The data contain about 20,000 clones, 70% to 85% of them singletons. For this clone: The antigen is unknown.

CDR1 and CDR2 (germline): SGHAT, FQNNGV. The CDR3 has 13 residues. Trimming removed 3 bases from V and 9 bases from J; junction bases left unmatched: 7. The clonotype was recovered from a human donor in good health. Sequencing was done on a sample of CD4+ T cells from PBMCs, cultured in vitro. V is TRBV11-2 and J is TRBJ1-2, with 7 bases identical to TRBD1. CDR3 nucleotide sequence: TGTGCCAGCAGCTTGGAGGGGGCCCGACGCTACACCTTC. This gives the protein CASSLEGARRYTF.